The 2 T cell receptor beta chains listed next were all sequenced from one sample in a study of cytomegalovirus exposure and HLA in healthy donors. This PCR relied on a set of 60 Vbeta primers and 13 Jbeta primers. Produced via immunoSEQ multiplex PCR; TCRdb's table is partial and in-frame only. The sample shows more than 85,000 clones, 79% of them seen only once. The sequencing input was PBMCs. The receptor source for this set is a female donor in good health and CMV-seropositive.

V gene TRBV18 combines with J gene TRBJ1-5, with D hard to call. There are 13 residues in the CDR3. V dropped 3 bases and J dropped 0 bases, with 3 bases sitting between them. Germline V gene lookup returns CDR1 KGHSH and CDR2 LQKENI. CDR3 nucleotide sequence: TGTGCCAGCTCACCGGCTAGCAATCAGCCCCAGCATTTT. This translates into CASSPASNQPQHF.

In this sample, this clone turned up once. This chain joins TRBV6-5 and TRBJ1-4; 7 bases fit TRBD1. V was pared by 6 bases and J by 4 bases, with 8 bases of the junction left unmatched. The CDR3 is 15 amino acids. CDR1 is MNHEY, CDR2 SVGAGI, per germline. CDR3 bases: TGTGCCAGCAGCGCCGGACAGGCGATTAATGAAAAACTGTTTTTT. Translated, it gives CASSAGQAINEKLFF.